The clone carrying this T cell receptor beta chain was recorded many times. Its antigen remains unidentified. The germline V and J ends were trimmed by 1 base and 0 bases, with 9 bases remaining between them. The CDR3 contains 15 residues. Germline CDR1 and CDR2: LGHDT and YNNKEL (reference sequence). Time point specified: newly diagnosed GD, antithyroid drugs for less than 3 months. PBMCs provided the RNA from which the TCR library was made. TCR beta libraries were built with iRepertoire HTBI primers and Arm-PCR of CDR3 regions. TCRdb reprocessed the multiplex PCR reads via MiXCR and lists one record per CDR3 protein. There are 500,000 or so distinct CDR3 sequences in the sample; about 15% occur only once, and approximately 25% lies in the top ten. This specimen belongs to a study of regulatory T cells in long-lasting Graves disease. The study's findings and limits: The persistent group shared around 2,700 public clonotypes, more than the 950 to 1,000 shared by new patients. Persistent Graves' patients showed reduced TCR diversity versus newly diagnosed patients.

These data were also reused for a study on T cells in Graves' hyperthyroidism and ophthalmopathy.

This sample comprised peripheral blood mononuclear cells (PBMCs), obtained at new diagnosis, from a patient treated with antithyroid drugs. This TCR came from a woman aged 40 to 65 with Graves disease. This rearrangement joins TRBV3-1 to TRBJ1-1; perhaps TRBD1 as D (5 bases). The DNA of the CDR3 is TGTGCCAGCAGCCAAGTGGGGGGAATGAACACTGAAGCTTTCTTT. Amino acids: CASSQVGGMNTEAFF.